A single sample is the source of the 26 T cell receptor beta chains below, sequenced in a study of blood T cell repertoires in COVID-19. Some clones are missing from TCRdb's copy, which holds only in-frame ones; the method was immunoSEQ multiplex PCR. Here the sample spans fewer than 95,000 clones, about four fifths being singletons. Sequenced material: peripheral blood. These receptors all stem from a human donor in a cohort sampled during active COVID-19.

This clone came up once. The CDR3 spells CATSEGVGTEAFF. In nucleotides, the CDR3 is TGCGCCACCTCTGAAGGGGTTGGCACTGAAGCTTTCTTT. The chain combines TRBV5-1 with TRBJ1-1; a possible D gene is TRBD1 (5 bases). Between the trimmed V and J ends, which lost 9 bases and 4 bases, there was a span of 16 bases. The CDR3 is made up of 13 amino acids. The germline CDR1 and CDR2 sequences are SGHRS and YFSETQ.

The V gene is TRBV5-5, the J gene TRBJ1-1, with TRBD1 as a possible D gene (5 bases). The CDR3 sequence is 14 residues long. Trimming took off 0 bases at V and 7 bases at J, with 13 bases between the two ends. Germline V lookup: CDR1 SGHKS, CDR2 YYEKEE (reference sequence). The CDR3 reads CASSLDRLLGEAFF. CDR3 in DNA: TGTGCCAGCAGCTTGGACAGGTTATTAGGTGAAGCTTTCTTT.

The chain uses TRBV2 and TRBJ2-1; TRBD2 is a possible D gene (5 bases). V dropped 10 bases and J dropped 2 bases, with 9 bases sitting between them. The CDR3 covers 12 residues. Germline V gene lookup returns CDR1 SNHLY and CDR2 FYNNEI. CDR3 coding DNA: TGTGCCACTACCGGGACCTACAATGAGCAGTTCTTC. Translated, it gives CATTGTYNEQFF.

The table lists this clone with a few counts. The V gene is TRBV7-2, the J gene TRBJ2-1; 7 bases are a match to TRBD2. The CDR3 has 16 residues. J lost 4 bases, V lost 5 bases, and 11 bases had no gene match. Germline V gene lookup returns CDR1 SGHTA and CDR2 FQGNSA. The CDR3 here is CASSPRLADQYNEQFF. The CDR3 nucleotides read TGTGCCAGCAGCCCGCGCCTAGCGGATCAGTACAATGAGCAGTTCTTC.

This clone was seen repeatedly, ten times or more. This chain connects TRBV18 to TRBJ1-6; D possibly corresponds to TRBD1 (6 bases). Trimming took 0 bases from V and 7 from J, leaving 19 bases between them. CDR1 and CDR2 from the germline V gene are KGHSH and LQKENI. This CDR3 comprises 18 residues. DNA for the CDR3: TGTGCCAGCTCACCACCGAACGACAGGCGATCCCGGAATTCACCCCTCCACTTT. Translating gives CASSPPNDRRSRNSPLHF.

This chain links TRBV6-5 with TRBJ1-2; TRBD1 matches 8 bases. Germline-derived CDR1 and CDR2 are MNHEY and SVGAGI. This CDR3 has 15 residues. With V trimmed by 5 bases and J by 1 base, 6 bases remained unmatched. CDR3 DNA sequence: TGTGCCAGCAGTCCAGGACAGGGAGTTAACTATGGCTACACCTTC. Its translation is CASSPGQGVNYGYTF.

For the CDR3, the DNA is TGCGCCAGCAGTGAGCCTGGGACAGGGATCTATGGCTACACCTTC. This gives the protein CASSEPGTGIYGYTF. The rearrangement joins TRBV10-2 to TRBJ1-2, with 9 nucleotides matching TRBD1. The CDR3 is 15 amino acids. J gave up 4 bases and V 2 bases, and 5 bases lay outside the gene matches. Germline V gene data show CDR1 as WSHSY and CDR2 as SAAADI.

In this sample, this clone turned up a few times. The chain carries TRBV5-1 and TRBJ1-1; 8 positions agree with TRBD1. The germline gives CDR1 SGHRS, CDR2 YFSETQ. Losses at the gene ends were 4 bases for V and 6 bases for J; bases not matched to a gene: 11. The CDR3 loop spans 15 amino acids. In nucleotides, the CDR3 is TGCGCCAGCAGCGTTACAGGGGGTGGTTTTGCTGAAGCTTTCTTT. Translation: CASSVTGGGFAEAFF.

The chain has TRBV7-9 and TRBJ2-7, with 7 bases that match TRBD2. Germline CDR1 SEHNR, CDR2 FQNEAQ (reference sequence). This CDR3 is built from 16 residues. V lost 5 bases to trimming and J lost 0 bases; unmatched junction nucleotides: 10. The CDR3 region is CASSPTRGVSSYEQYF. The CDR3 DNA sequence: TGTGCCAGCAGCCCGACCCGGGGGGTGAGCTCCTACGAGCAGTACTTC.

This clone has just a few counts. The chain couples TRBV27 to TRBJ2-6, with TRBD1 matching over 8 bases. V was pared by 4 bases and J by 8 bases, with 4 bases of the junction left unmatched. CDR1 and CDR2 from the germline V gene are MNHEY and SMNVEV (reference sequence). The CDR3 extends over 14 amino acids. The CDR3 is CASSSGTGPNVLTF. The CDR3 DNA reads as TGTGCCAGCAGTTCAGGGACAGGTCCCAACGTCCTGACTTTC.

This clone was seen just once. This rearrangement joins TRBV7-2 to TRBJ2-2; TRBD2 aligns across 8 bases. Germline values: CDR1 SGHTA, CDR2 FQGNSA. CDR3 length: 14 amino acids. V trimming: 4 bases; J trimming: 7 bases; junction bases outside the gene matches: 5. The CDR3 nucleotides are TGTGCCAGCAGCTCGCGGGGGGATGGCGGGGAGCTGTTTTTT. Its translation is CASSSRGDGGELFF.

The chain uses TRBV5-1 and TRBJ2-5; D ambiguous. Germline V CDR1 and CDR2: SGHRS, YFSETQ. Deletions cut 3 bases from V and 1 base from J, with 10 bases between. This CDR3 spans 14 amino acids. The CDR3, as DNA: TGCGCCAGCAGCTCGGGTAGAGGCCAAGAGACCCAGTACTTC. Amino acid sequence: CASSSGRGQETQYF.

The rearrangement joins TRBV3-1 (or the pseudogene TRBV3-2) to TRBJ2-3; D uncertain. This CDR3 spans 12 amino acids. Trimming shortened V by 2 bases and J by 4 bases, and 4 bases separated the two germline ends. In germline, CDR1 is LGHDT, CDR2 YNNKEL (reference sequence). The CDR3 bases are TGTGCCAGCAGCCAACCCGCAGATACGCAGTATTTT. Amino acid sequence: CASSQPADTQYF.

V and J are TRBV18 and TRBJ1-1; 11 nucleotides agree with TRBD1. J was trimmed by 13 bases and V by 6 bases; bases with no gene match: 13. The germline V gene encodes CDR1 KGHSH and CDR2 LQKENI. The CDR3 consists of 14 residues. For the CDR3, the DNA is TGTGCCAGCTCCCTTAACCCGGGACAGGGGGGAGTTTTCTTT. Amino acid sequence: CASSLNPGQGGVFF. Combining the CDR3 with reference TRBV18 and TRBJ1-1 gives the whole variable domain NAGVMQNPRHLVRRRGQEARLRCSPMKGHSHVYWYRQLPEEGLKFMVYLQKENIIDESGMPKERFSAEFPKEGPSILRIQQVVRGDSAAYFCASSLNPGQGGVFFGQGTRLTVV.

The genes are TRBV4-1 and TRBJ1-1; 7 bases map to TRBD1. Germline CDR1 is MGHRA and CDR2 is YSYEKL. V trimming: 4 bases; J trimming: 3 bases; junction bases outside the gene matches: 5. The CDR3 is 14 amino acids. Here the CDR3 DNA reads TGCGCCAGCAGCCGGGCAGACAGGGACACTGAAGCTTTCTTT. This gives the protein CASSRADRDTEAFF.

J is TRBJ1-1 and V is TRBV15; unclear D gene. The germline gives CDR1 LNHNV, CDR2 YYDKDF (reference sequence). The ends were cut back, 3 bases at V and 0 bases at J, with 8 bases in the middle. The CDR3 runs to 14 residues. CDR3: CATSRGDMNTEAFF. The CDR3 DNA reads as TGTGCCACCAGCAGGGGAGACATGAACACTGAAGCTTTCTTT.

The chain recombines TRBV7-9 with TRBJ1-3, with D possibly matching TRBD1 (5 bases). The germline gives CDR1 SEHNR, CDR2 FQNEAQ (reference sequence). The CDR3 has 15 residues. CDR3 residues: CALGGVESSGNTIYF. DNA of the CDR3: TGTGCGCTCGGAGGGGTTGAGAGCTCTGGAAACACCATATATTTT. The full variable domain, with the rest looked up from reference TRBV7-9 and TRBJ1-3, is DTGVSQNPRHKITKRGQNVTFRCDPISEHNRLYWYRQTLGQGPEFLTYFQNEAQLEKSRLLSDRFSAERPKGSFSTLEIQRTEQGDSAMYLCALGGVESSGNTIYFGEGSWLTVV.

V is TRBV11-2 and J is TRBJ2-5; 7 nucleotides line up with TRBD2. The V gene's germline CDR1 is SGHAT and CDR2 FQNNGV. The CDR3 has 16 amino acids. V lost 1 base, J lost 1 base, and 6 bases stayed unmatched. Written as DNA, the CDR3 is TGTGCCAGCAGCTTAGGGCGGGGGTCTCTCCAAGAGACCCAGTACTTC. This encodes CASSLGRGSLQETQYF.

The chain links TRBV4-1 to TRBJ2-1, with D possibly being TRBD1 (6 bases). Germline loops: CDR1 MGHRA, CDR2 YSYEKL. V was trimmed by 7 bases and J by 0 bases, leaving 13 bases between them. CDR3 size: 15 residues. CDR3 sequence reads: CASKEGGFSYNEQFF. CDR3 DNA: TGCGCCAGCAAAGAAGGGGGTTTCTCCTACAATGAGCAGTTCTTC.

This clone was seen only once. The V call is TRBV18, the J call TRBJ2-1, with 7 positions matching TRBD2. This CDR3 comprises 16 residues. Unmatched junction bases numbered 12, after V lost 2 bases and J lost 8 bases. The germline CDR1 and CDR2 sequences are KGHSH and LQKENI. In DNA, the CDR3 is TGTGCCAGCTCACCAACGGCGGTGTTAGCGGGCGATGAGCAGTTCTTC. Amino acids: CASSPTAVLAGDEQFF.

The V call is TRBV5-1, the J call TRBJ1-1, with 10 bases identical to TRBD1. The germline gives CDR1 SGHRS, CDR2 YFSETQ. Trimming at V came to 4 bases and at J to 0 bases, leaving 3 bases not matched to a gene. This CDR3 has 15 amino acids. CDR3: CASSVGTGVNTEAFF. CDR3 nucleotide sequence: TGCGCCAGCAGCGTCGGGACAGGGGTGAACACTGAAGCTTTCTTT.

The V and J genes are TRBV5-1 and TRBJ1-1, with D possibly TRBD1 on 6 matching bases. Germline CDR1 and CDR2: SGHRS and YFSETQ. This CDR3 spans 14 amino acids. The V end lost 1 base, the J end lost 4 bases, and 11 bases lay between the germline ends. The CDR3 DNA reads TGCGCCAGCAGCTTGTGGGGGGGCCTCACTGAAGCTTTCTTT. Its translation: CASSLWGGLTEAFF.

The V and J genes are TRBV6-5 and TRBJ1-3; TRBD1 matches at 8 bases. V shed 9 bases, J shed 2 bases, and the junction held 6 bases outside the gene matches. CDR3 size: 14 residues. Looked up from germline, CDR1 is MNHEY and CDR2 is SVGAGI. The DNA for the CDR3 is TGTGCCAGTGCAGGGGGCGCAACTGGAAACACCATATATTTT. Protein sequence: CASAGGATGNTIYF.

The CDR3 DNA is TGTGCCAGCAGTTCAGGAGGCTTGACTAGCACAGATACGCAGTATTTT. Translating it yields CASSSGGLTSTDTQYF. The chain is built from TRBV28 and TRBJ2-3; tentative D call: TRBD2 (5 bases). Between the trimmed V and J ends, which lost 4 bases and 0 bases, there was a span of 14 bases. The CDR3 runs 16 residues. Germline values: CDR1 MDHEN, CDR2 SYDVKM.

The V gene is TRBV5-1, the J gene TRBJ1-2; D is possibly TRBD1 (6 bases). V was shortened by 4 bases and J by 6 bases, with 16 bases between the two germline ends. The CDR3 spans 14 residues. Germline V gene data show CDR1 as SGHRS and CDR2 as YFSETQ. The CDR3 region is CASSVVTGLDGYTF. In DNA, the CDR3 is TGCGCCAGCAGCGTGGTTACAGGGTTGGATGGCTACACCTTC.

V usage is TRBV2 and J usage is TRBJ2-1, with 7 bases aligning to TRBD1. Germline CDR1 and CDR2: SNHLY and FYNNEI. The CDR3 loop spans 15 amino acids. Trimming took 6 bases from V and 1 from J; bases not matched to a gene: 6. This CDR3 is CASRHDRESYNEQFF. As DNA, the CDR3 is TGTGCCAGCAGGCATGACAGGGAATCCTACAATGAGCAGTTCTTC.